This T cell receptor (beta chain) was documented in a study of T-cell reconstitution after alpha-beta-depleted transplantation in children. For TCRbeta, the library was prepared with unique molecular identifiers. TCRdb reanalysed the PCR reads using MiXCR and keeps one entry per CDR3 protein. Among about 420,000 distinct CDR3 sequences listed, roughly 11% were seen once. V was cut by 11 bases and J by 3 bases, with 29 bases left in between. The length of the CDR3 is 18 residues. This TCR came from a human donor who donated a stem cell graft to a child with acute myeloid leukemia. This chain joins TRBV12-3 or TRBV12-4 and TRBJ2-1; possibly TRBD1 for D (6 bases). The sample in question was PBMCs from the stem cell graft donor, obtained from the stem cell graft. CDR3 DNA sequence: TGTGCCTTCAGTTTAGTTTTCAGGGGCCGCCAAAACTACAATGAGCAGTTCTTC. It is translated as CAFSLVFRGRQNYNEQFF.